This T cell receptor beta chain was documented in a study of blood T cell repertoires in COVID-19. For the study at large: Samples taken during acute and convalescent COVID-19 were collected in the United States, Italy and Spain. Sample material is recorded as cDNA or gDNA derived from T cells, B-cell-depleted T cells, or PBMCs.

Trimming cost V 3 bases and J 1 base, with 9 bases left between them. The CDR3 runs 14 residues. Germline CDR1 is LGHDT and CDR2 is YNNKEL (reference sequence). Study processing details: Estimated nucleated cell counts came from reference gene primer amplification. Data came from immunoSEQ multiplex PCR; TCRdb stores just in-frame clones and leaves some out. Clone size and the V and J calls come from that table; the DNA yielded D and trimming. The table lists about 300,000 clones, over 70% of them singletons, with approximately 1.2% in the top ten. The chain uses TRBV3-1 (or the pseudogene TRBV3-2) and TRBJ1-1; a weak D match, TRBD1 (5 bases). The clonotype comes from a woman aged 50 to 60 with acute or convalescent COVID-19. The material sequenced was peripheral blood. The CDR3 DNA sequence: TGTGCCAGCAGCCAGAACAGGAGGAACACTGAAGCTTTCTTT. Protein: CASSQNRRNTEAFF.